The 17 T cell receptor beta chains below were found in one sample sequenced in a study of T cells expressing NK-cell markers. TCRdb reprocessed the 5' RACE reads and stores each CDR3 protein as one record, lacking DNA. The listing records 350,000 to 450,000 distinct CDR3 sequences. Sequenced material: blood T cells: a sorted CD56 or NKG2C T cell subset, CD4+ or CD8+ T cells, or bulk PBMC T cells (not recorded which). The receptor set was obtained from a man between 18 and 69 years old in good health.

The chain joins TRBV5-1 to TRBJ2-7. This CDR3 spans 15 amino acids. Germline lookup yields CDR1 SGHRS and CDR2 YFSETQ. The CDR3 here is CASSLGEIHSYEQYF. Drawing the rest from reference TRBV5-1 and TRBJ2-7, the complete variable domain is KAGVTQTPRYLIKTRGQQVTLSCSPISGHRSVSWYQQTPGQGLQFLFEYFSETQRNKGNFPGRFSGRQFSNSRSEMNVSTLELGDSALYLCASSLGEIHSYEQYFGPGTRLTVT.

The gene calls are TRBV27 and TRBJ1-5; TCRdb gives TRBD1 as the D gene, but with no DNA this cannot be confirmed. Germline assignment: CDR1 MNHEY and CDR2 SMNVEV (reference sequence). The CDR3 is 16 residues long. The CDR3 is CASSLNGDRSNQPQHF.

The rearrangement uses TRBV7-8 and TRBJ1-5; checking the TCRdb D call of TRBD1 is not possible without DNA. The CDR3 has 14 residues. The germline CDR1 and CDR2 sequences are SGHVS and FQNEAQ. CDR3: CASSPGRINQPQHF. The complete variable domain, with remaining parts taken from reference TRBV7-8 and TRBJ1-5, reads GAGVSQSPRYKVAKRGQDVALRCDPISGHVSLFWYQQALGQGPEFLTYFQNEAQLDKSGLPSDRFFAERPEGSVSTLKIQRTQQEDSAVYLCASSPGRINQPQHFGDGTRLSIL.

This chain uses TRBV28 with TRBJ1-1; TCRdb's D call of TRBD1 is untestable without DNA. This CDR3 is 15 amino acids long. Germline CDR1 is MDHEN and CDR2 is SYDVKM. CDR3 protein: CASSWPGAVISGAFF.

This CDR3 reads CSAPYTREQYF. The rearrangement joins TRBV20-1 to TRBJ2-7; TCRdb returns TRBD1, unconfirmable since there is no DNA. The CDR3 spans 11 residues. Germline V gene lookup returns CDR1 DFQATT and CDR2 SNEGSKA (reference sequence).

V gene TRBV5-1 combines with J gene TRBJ2-7; lacking DNA, the TRBD2 call made by TCRdb goes unchecked. The CDR3 contains 18 residues. The germline V gene has CDR1 SGHRS and CDR2 YFSETQ. The chain's CDR3 is CASSLGPSLAPGSYEQYF.

This rearrangement joins TRBV7-8 to TRBJ2-7. CDR1 is SGHVS, CDR2 FQNEAQ, per germline. CDR3 size: 13 residues. CDR3 region: CASGRSTFYEQYF.

CDR3 in amino acids: CASSVGQGFLVYGYTF. This rearrangement joins TRBV6-2 or TRBV6-3 to TRBJ1-2; TCRdb picks TRBD1, but there is no DNA to check that call. The germline V gene encodes CDR1 MNHEY and CDR2 SVGEGT. The CDR3 spans 16 residues.

The chain couples TRBV7-2 to TRBJ2-7; TCRdb designates TRBD2, a call that cannot be tested without DNA. The CDR3 runs to 16 residues. Germline V CDR1 and CDR2: SGHTA, FQGNSA. The CDR3 sequence is CASSLSGLAGYYEQYF.

The V call is TRBV7-2, the J call TRBJ1-6; TCRdb's D gene call, TRBD1, goes unchecked for lack of DNA. Germline V gene data show CDR1 as SGHTA and CDR2 as FQGNSA. The CDR3 consists of 16 residues. CDR3 protein: CASSDPRQGYNSPLHF.

The V call is TRBV7-9, the J call TRBJ1-1; the TCRdb call, TRBD1, lacks DNA for checking. This CDR3 comprises 14 residues. Germline CDR1 reads SEHNR; CDR2 reads FQNEAQ (reference sequence). CDR3 in amino acids: CASKLLGGNTEAFF.

The V and J genes are TRBV6-5 and TRBJ1-3; TCRdb's D call of TRBD1 is untestable without DNA. Germline assignment: CDR1 MNHEY and CDR2 SVGAGI. The CDR3 contains 19 residues. CDR3 loop: CASSLHRTPALSSGNTIYF.

V and J are TRBV11-1 and TRBJ2-7; TCRdb proposes TRBD1, but this gene call is untestable without DNA. Looked up from germline, CDR1 is SGHAT and CDR2 is FQDESV (reference sequence). The CDR3 is 16 amino acids. The CDR3 sequence is CASSFRWGDGSYEQYF. Full variable domain (rest looked up from reference TRBV11-1 and TRBJ2-7): EAEVAQSPRYKITEKSQAVAFWCDPISGHATLYWYRQILGQGPELLVQFQDESVVDDSQLPKDRFSAERLKGVDSTLKIQPAELGDSAMYLCASSFRWGDGSYEQYFGPGTRLTVT.

The V call is TRBV10-2, the J call TRBJ2-2; lacking DNA, the TRBD2 call made by TCRdb goes unchecked. CDR3 size: 14 residues. Germline values: CDR1 WSHSY, CDR2 SAAADI. CDR3 loop: CASSELATTGELFF.

J is TRBJ2-5 and V is TRBV12-3 or TRBV12-4; TCRdb designates TRBD1, a call that cannot be tested without DNA. There are 14 residues in the CDR3. The CDR3 sequence is CASSPGTALGTQYF.

V and J are TRBV6-1 and TRBJ2-7; with no DNA, the TCRdb D assignment of TRBD2 cannot be verified. The CDR3 consists of 14 residues. The germline CDR1 and CDR2 sequences are MNHNS and SASEGT. The CDR3 here is CASRPERGRYEQYF.

V usage is TRBV5-1 and J usage is TRBJ2-7; TCRdb indicates TRBD2, and absent DNA this call remains unverified. This CDR3 contains 16 residues. In germline, CDR1 is SGHRS, CDR2 YFSETQ. CDR3 sequence: CASSLAVAGALYEQYF.